The next 27 T cell receptor beta chains were all read from a single sample in a study of T cells after yellow fever vaccination. Using its own MiXCR run on the 5' RACE reads, TCRdb lists one record per CDR3 protein. The sample records about 150,000 distinct CDR3 sequences, more than 6.5% being singletons. Specimen: CD4+ T cells sorted from PBMCs, collected 10 days after the yellow fever booster vaccination. These receptor sequences come from a man younger than 40 who received the YFV17D yellow fever vaccine.

This clonotype was counted ten times or more. DNA for the CDR3: TGCAGCGGAGGAGTGGGGCAGGGGGCTGGAAAACTGTTTTTT. Translating gives CSGGVGQGAGKLFF. The chain carries TRBV29-1 and TRBJ1-4; 8 positions match TRBD1. The V gene end was trimmed by 7 bases and the J gene end by 10 bases; junction bases not matched to a gene: 14. Germline V gives CDR1 SQVTM, CDR2 ANQGSEA. The CDR3 consists of 14 residues. The full variable domain, rest sourced from reference TRBV29-1 and TRBJ1-4, is SAVISQKPSRDICQRGTSLTIQCQVDSQVTMMFWYRQQPGQSLTLIATANQGSEATYESGFVIDKFPISRPNLTFSTLTVSNMSPEDSSIYLCSGGVGQGAGKLFFGSGTQLSVL.

This clonotype was detected ten times or more. The chain combines TRBV6-6 with TRBJ2-3; D remains ambiguous. V lost 6 bases and J 0 bases, leaving 7 bases between the germline ends. There are 13 residues in the CDR3. The germline V gene encodes CDR1 MNHNY and CDR2 SVGAGI (reference sequence). CDR3 DNA: TGTGCCAGCAGGGAGTCTAGCACAGATACGCAGTATTTT. Its protein product is CASRESSTDTQYF.

This clonotype was seen many times. The chain has TRBV6-2 or TRBV6-3 and TRBJ1-5, with a possible D match to TRBD1 (5 bases). Germline CDR1 is MNHEY and CDR2 is SVGEGT. The CDR3 is made up of 18 amino acids. V lost 5 bases and J 0 bases, leaving 20 bases between the germline ends. The CDR3 coding sequence is TGTGCCAGCAGTGGTCCCACTAGAGACAGATATAGCAATCAGCCCCAGCATTTT. Protein product: CASSGPTRDRYSNQPQHF.

The rearrangement joins TRBV10-3 to TRBJ2-6, with 7 bases identical to TRBD1. The CDR3 runs 13 residues. Losses at the gene ends were 7 bases for V and 4 bases for J; bases not matched to a gene: 1. Germline loops: CDR1 ENHRY, CDR2 SYGVKD. CDR3 in amino acids: CAIKGAGANVLTF. The CDR3 DNA sequence: TGTGCCATCAAGGGGGCCGGGGCCAACGTCCTGACTTTC.

This clonotype was recorded at least ten times. A junction boundary mismatches the germline segment, possibly from a read error. The gene calls are TRBV7-9 and TRBJ2-5; 13 nucleotides line up with TRBD2. Germline V CDR1 and CDR2: SEHNR, FQNEAQ (reference sequence). This CDR3 is built from 12 residues. Here the CDR3 DNA reads TGTGCCAGCAGCTTAGTGGGACTAGCGGGGTCATTC. Translated, it gives CASSLVGLAGSF.

This clonotype was seen repeatedly, ten times or more. CDR3 bases: TGTGCCACCAGTGATTTCCTAGCGGGAGGATGGGAGCAGTTCTTC. This codes for CATSDFLAGGWEQFF. The chain couples TRBV24-1 to TRBJ2-1; 11 nucleotides line up with TRBD2. This CDR3 contains 15 residues. In germline, CDR1 is KGHDR, CDR2 SFDVKD. V dropped 1 base and J dropped 10; count of bases not matched to a gene: 5.

At least ten counts were recorded for this clonotype. J is TRBJ1-1 and V is TRBV11-2; D gene uncertain. The CDR3 is 13 amino acids. V dropped 1 base and J dropped 4 bases, with 7 bases sitting between them. Germline V lookup: CDR1 SGHAT, CDR2 FQNNGV. The CDR3 DNA sequence: TGTGCCAGCAGCTTAGGAGGGTTCACTGAAGCTTTCTTT. It yields the protein CASSLGGFTEAFF.

This clonotype occurred many times. The chain couples TRBV3-1 to TRBJ2-1; D unresolved. The V and J ends lost 1 base and 13 bases respectively, with 11 bases between them. The CDR3 totals 12 residues. The germline V gene has CDR1 LGHDT and CDR2 YNNKEL (reference sequence). For the CDR3, the DNA is TGTGCCAGCAGCCAAGCCGACCCTCCTCAGTTCTTC. Residues: CASSQADPPQFF.

This clonotype was observed many times. The chain links TRBV20-1 to TRBJ2-7; a weak D match, TRBD2 (5 bases). V lost 5 bases and J 4 bases, leaving 18 bases between the germline ends. Germline V gene lookup returns CDR1 DFQATT and CDR2 SNEGSKA (reference sequence). CDR3 length: 14 amino acids. CDR3 residues: CSALGPVRGYEQYF. CDR3 bases: TGCAGTGCTCTAGGCCCCGTTCGGGGTTACGAGCAGTACTTC.

This clonotype was recorded many times. The chain carries TRBV6-1 and TRBJ2-3, with D maybe TRBD2 (5 bases). The germline V gene has CDR1 MNHNS and CDR2 SASEGT. Trimming stripped 6 bases from V and 3 bases from J, with 13 bases between. This CDR3 has 14 residues. CDR3 sequence: CASRGAVGTDTQYF. The CDR3 DNA sequence: TGTGCCAGCAGGGGAGCAGTCGGAACAGATACGCAGTATTTT.

The chain uses TRBV5-1 and TRBJ2-3, with TRBD2 identical over 11 bases. The CDR3 is made up of 16 amino acids. J lost 0 bases, V lost 0 bases, and 0 bases had no gene match. The germline gives CDR1 SGHRS, CDR2 YFSETQ. As DNA, the CDR3 is TGCGCCAGCAGCTTGGGGACTAGCGGGAGCACAGATACGCAGTATTTT. The encoded protein is CASSLGTSGSTDTQYF.

Of note for this clonotype: A single base separates this from a much larger clone, so it may be a read error. CDR3 bases: TGTGCCAGCAGCCCGAATTTGGCCAAAAACATTCAGTACTTC. Translating it yields CASSPNLAKNIQYF. The chain couples TRBV7-9 to TRBJ2-4; D remains ambiguous. The CDR3 has 14 residues. The V gene's germline CDR1 is SEHNR and CDR2 FQNEAQ (reference sequence). Trimming stripped 5 bases from V and 1 base from J, with 9 bases between.

Of note for this clonotype: Compared with germline, one end of the junction differs, possibly owing to a read error. The J gene is TRBJ2-1, the V gene TRBV20-1; D may match TRBD1 or TRBD2 (5 bases each). This CDR3 spans 17 amino acids. The germline V gene has CDR1 DFQATT and CDR2 SNEGSKA (reference sequence). CDR3 protein: CCARDPGAMSSYNEQFF. The CDR3 region has the DNA TGCTGTGCTAGAGATCCCGGGGCGATGAGCTCCTACAATGAGCAGTTCTTC.

This clonotype was picked up many times. This chain uses TRBV7-6 with TRBJ2-5; D uncertain. This CDR3 contains 13 residues. CDR1 and CDR2 (germline): SGHVS, FNYEAQ. V lost 0 bases to trimming and J lost 0 bases, with 2 bases between them. CDR3 loop: CASSLAYQETQYF. The CDR3 DNA follows: TGTGCCAGCAGCTTAGCGTACCAAGAGACCCAGTACTTC.

This clonotype was seen more than once but under ten times. V and J are TRBV23-1 and TRBJ2-7, with 11 bases matching TRBD2. TRBV23-1 is flagged as an ORF with uncertain function. Trimming at V came to 0 bases and at J to 3 bases, leaving 4 bases not matched to a gene. The CDR3 extends over 16 amino acids. The DNA for the CDR3 is TGCGCCAGCAGTCAATCGGTACTAGCGGGAGACTACGAGCAGTACTTC. Translation: CASSQSVLAGDYEQYF.

The table lists this clonotype with many counts. The chain recombines TRBV5-1 with TRBJ2-1, with 7 positions matching TRBD2. After removal of 6 bases from V and 7 bases from J, the junction contained 13 bases not matched to a gene. Germline CDR1 SGHRS, CDR2 YFSETQ. This CDR3 spans 15 amino acids. CDR3 in amino acids: CASKPGGRESNEQFF. Written as DNA, the CDR3 is TGCGCCAGCAAGCCTGGTGGGCGGGAGTCAAATGAGCAGTTCTTC.

This clonotype has ten or more counts. CDR3 loop: CASRYRAGGYNEQFF. The CDR3, as DNA: TGTGCCAGCAGGTACAGAGCGGGAGGGTACAATGAGCAGTTCTTC. The V and J genes are TRBV6-2 or TRBV6-3 and TRBJ2-1; 10 bases are a match to TRBD2. The germline CDR1 and CDR2 sequences are MNHEY and SVGEGT. J gave up 4 bases and V 6 bases, and 6 bases lay outside the gene matches. This CDR3 has 15 amino acids.

This clonotype was detected a few times. The chain links TRBV18 to TRBJ2-7; no definite D call. Germline assignment: CDR1 KGHSH and CDR2 LQKENI. The CDR3 loop spans 12 amino acids. V gave up 3 bases and J gave up 2 bases, with 5 bases separating them. CDR3 bases: TGTGCCAGCTCACCCTATGCCTACGAGCAGTACTTC. Translation gives CASSPYAYEQYF.

The V call is TRBV2, the J call TRBJ2-3; the D is unclear. The CDR3 length is 13 residues. V shed 6 bases and J shed 9 bases, with 16 bases lying between them. Looked up from germline, CDR1 is SNHLY and CDR2 is FYNNEI. CDR3 DNA: TGTGCCAGCAGCCCAGGCCTGAGCAGAACGCAGTATTTT. It codes for CASSPGLSRTQYF.

This clonotype has at least ten counts. The genes are TRBV6-5 and TRBJ1-6; D perhaps matches TRBD1 (5 bases). CDR3 length: 16 residues. Per the germline V gene, CDR1 is MNHEY and CDR2 is SVGAGI. V was trimmed by 0 bases and J by 7 bases, leaving 13 bases between them. In DNA, the CDR3 is TGTGCCAGCAGTTACTCGAGACAGACTCCAAATTCACCCCTCCACTTT. Translated, it gives CASSYSRQTPNSPLHF.

This clonotype was seen ten or more times. V is TRBV5-1 and J is TRBJ2-7, with D tentatively TRBD2 (5 bases). There are 13 residues in the CDR3. Germline V lookup: CDR1 SGHRS, CDR2 YFSETQ. V gave up 4 bases and J gave up 5 bases, with 13 bases separating them. The CDR3, as DNA: TGCGCCAGCAGCATCGGGGTTGGCGACGAGCAGTACTTC. It translates to CASSIGVGDEQYF.

This chain links TRBV6-1 with TRBJ1-2, with TRBD1 as a possible D gene (6 bases). This CDR3 spans 14 amino acids. CDR1 is MNHNS and CDR2 is SASEGT in the germline V gene. Trimming pared 7 bases from V and 4 bases from J, leaving 16 bases between. In DNA form, the CDR3 reads TGTGCCAGCATCCAATTTACAGGGCCCTATGGCTACACCTTC. It is translated as CASIQFTGPYGYTF.

This clonotype came up a few times. The chain links TRBV27 to TRBJ2-7; possible D gene TRBD2, 5 bases. The CDR3 has 13 amino acids. The germline V gene has CDR1 MNHEY and CDR2 SMNVEV (reference sequence). V lost 6 bases and J lost 7, with 16 bases in between. The CDR3 loop is CASRSLGGGEQYF. The CDR3, as DNA: TGTGCCAGCAGATCCCTAGGAGGTGGGGAGCAGTACTTC.

V is TRBV12-3 or TRBV12-4 and J is TRBJ2-4, with 7 bases matching TRBD2. With 6 bases clipped from V and 4 bases from J, the junction kept 12 bases outside the gene matches. This CDR3 has 16 amino acids. CDR3 protein: CASRTQGREAKNIQYF. The CDR3 DNA sequence: TGTGCCAGCAGAACGCAAGGCCGGGAGGCAAAAAACATTCAGTACTTC.

This clonotype was seen at least ten times. The chain is built from TRBV15 and TRBJ2-1; D gene uncertain. Germline V gene sequence: CDR1 LNHNV, CDR2 YYDKDF (reference sequence). V shed 3 bases and J shed 5 bases, with 2 bases lying between them. The CDR3 runs 11 residues. CDR3 sequence reads: CATSRDNEQFF. The CDR3 nucleotides are TGTGCCACCAGCAGGGACAATGAGCAGTTCTTC.

The chain has TRBV20-1 and TRBJ2-5; 7 bases line up with TRBD2. The CDR3 sequence is 13 residues long. The junction had 2 bases not matched to a gene; V was cut back by 2 bases and J by 2 bases. Germline CDR1 reads DFQATT; CDR2 reads SNEGSKA (reference sequence). The CDR3 sequence is CSARLAVQETQYF. For the CDR3, the DNA is TGCAGTGCTAGACTAGCGGTACAAGAGACCCAGTACTTC.

This clonotype has at least ten counts. V usage is TRBV20-1 and J usage is TRBJ2-4; D tentatively reads TRBD1 or TRBD2 (5 bases each). The CDR3 loop spans 16 amino acids. Germline V CDR1 and CDR2: DFQATT, SNEGSKA (reference sequence). With 5 bases removed from V and 6 bases from J, the gap between germline ends came to 23 bases. The CDR3 nucleotides read TGCAGTGCTCACTCCCGGGACCGAGGTCGGAGAAACATTCAGTACTTC. Encoded protein: CSAHSRDRGRRNIQYF.